This TCR beta chain was recorded in a study of vaccination and CD4 T cells after COVID-19. At the Johns Hopkins FTIC core, DNA taken from cultured CD4+ T cells was sequenced by way of the Oncomine TCR Beta short-read assay. TCRdb re-called the PCR reads through MiXCR, storing one row per CDR3 protein. The sample gives more than 10,000 distinct CDR3 sequences, about 50% of which show up once; 10% to 15% is in the top ten. For this clonotype: Its specificity is not known.

The treatment here: approximately nine-day PBMC culture with coronavirus spike peptide pools or control peptides (ViraFEST assay). Broader study findings: The rise in median SARS-CoV-2-reactive clonotypes, from around 19 to 38, was not significant. Convalescent patients' median share of reactive clones seen only post-vaccination was approximately 85%.

The CDR3 runs 14 residues. J gave up 11 bases and V 4 bases, and 7 bases lay outside the gene matches. This TCR was recovered from a human donor who had recovered from COVID-19. This chain connects TRBV12-3 or TRBV12-4 to TRBJ1-4, with 10 positions matching TRBD1. Source material: CD4+ T cells from blood, cultured in vitro. The chain's CDR3 is CASSSTGGAQKLFF. The CDR3 bases are TGTGCCAGCAGTTCGACAGGGGGCGCGCAGAAACTGTTTTTT.